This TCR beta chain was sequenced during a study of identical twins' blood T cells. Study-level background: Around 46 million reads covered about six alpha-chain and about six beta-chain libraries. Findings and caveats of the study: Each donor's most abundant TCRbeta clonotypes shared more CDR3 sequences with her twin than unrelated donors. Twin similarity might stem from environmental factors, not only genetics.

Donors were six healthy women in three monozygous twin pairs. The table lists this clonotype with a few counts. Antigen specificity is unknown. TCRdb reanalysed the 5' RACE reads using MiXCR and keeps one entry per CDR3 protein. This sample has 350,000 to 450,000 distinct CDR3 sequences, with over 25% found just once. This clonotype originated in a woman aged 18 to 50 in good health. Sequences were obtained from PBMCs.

CDR3: CASSLSRGPSYNEQFF. DNA of the CDR3: TGCGCCAGCAGCTTGAGCCGGGGGCCCTCCTACAATGAGCAGTTCTTC. This chain links TRBV5-1 with TRBJ2-1; either TRBD1 or TRBD2 may supply D (6 bases each). Trimming stripped 1 base from V and 0 bases from J, with 11 bases between. Germline CDR1 SGHRS, CDR2 YFSETQ. This CDR3 is built from 16 residues.